The 28 T cell receptor beta chains listed next were all sequenced from one sample in a study of blood T cells in healthy people across ages. Alongside a J-beta primer mix, a sample-barcoded 5' primer served in a second PCR lasting roughly 6 to 11 cycles. Via MiXCR, TCRdb re-called the 5' RACE reads, giving one row per CDR3 protein. The repertoire holds hundreds of thousands of distinct CDR3 sequences, with around 43% as singletons. Input material: blood. These receptors all stem from a man older than 75 in good health.

This rearrangement joins TRBV6-2 or TRBV6-3 to TRBJ2-5; perhaps TRBD1 as D (6 bases). Germline CDR1 MNHEY, CDR2 SVGEGT. The CDR3 length is 12 residues. V lost 9 bases to trimming and J lost 2 bases, with 10 bases between them. CDR3 DNA sequence: TGTGCCAGTACACAGGGACAAGAGACCCAGTACTTC. This codes for CASTQGQETQYF.

In its sample, this clonotype was seen a few times. The rearrangement joins TRBV20-1 to TRBJ2-7; TRBD1 agrees at 9 bases. The CDR3 covers 16 residues. CDR1 and CDR2 (germline): DFQATT, SNEGSKA (reference sequence). Trimming cost V 5 bases and J 1 base; bases outside gene matches: 12. The CDR3 reads CSALDRGAARSYEQYF. CDR3 nucleotide sequence: TGCAGTGCTTTGGACAGGGGCGCAGCTAGATCCTACGAGCAGTACTTC.

This clonotype was detected ten times or more. This chain uses TRBV4-2 with TRBJ2-3; D is possibly TRBD1 or TRBD2 (6 bases each). The germline V gene encodes CDR1 LGHNA and CDR2 YNFKEQ. With 4 bases removed from V and 3 bases from J, the gap between germline ends came to 11 bases. CDR3 length: 14 amino acids. The CDR3 reads CASSRGGPTDTQYF. CDR3 nucleotide sequence: TGTGCCAGCAGCCGTGGGGGGCCTACAGATACGCAGTATTTT.

The rearrangement joins TRBV21-1 to TRBJ2-4; the DNA was not used to check the table's D call, TRBD1. TRBV21-1 is recorded as a pseudogene. The CDR3 is 18 residues long. The CDR3 sequence: CASSKGRVTGTTKNIQYF. CDR3 nucleotide sequence: TGTGCCAGCAGCAAAGGGAGAGTGACAGGGACTACCAAAAACATTCAGTACTTC.

This clonotype was seen only once. The V and J genes are TRBV30 and TRBJ1-2, with D unresolved. V was cut by 4 bases and J by 4 bases, with 28 bases left in between. This CDR3 is built from 18 residues. Germline CDR1 GTSNPN, CDR2 SVGIG (reference sequence). The CDR3 sequence is CAWMPPDLSTPPFYGYTF. CDR3 coding DNA: TGTGCCTGGATGCCGCCAGACTTATCCACTCCCCCTTTCTATGGCTACACCTTC.

The V call is TRBV20-1, the J call TRBJ2-7; the match to TRBD1 covers 9 bases. The V segment lost 5 bases and the J segment 1 base; nucleotides outside the gene matches: 9. The germline CDR1 and CDR2 sequences are DFQATT and SNEGSKA (reference sequence). CDR3 length equals 15 residues. The CDR3: CSARPGTGLSYEQYF. Here the CDR3 DNA reads TGCAGTGCTCGGCCCGGGACAGGGCTTTCCTACGAGCAGTACTTC.

This clonotype was found a few times. The chain couples TRBV4-1 to TRBJ1-4; perhaps TRBD1 as D (6 bases). V lost 5 bases to trimming and J lost 13 bases, with 20 bases between them. The CDR3 is 14 amino acids. Germline V gene lookup returns CDR1 MGHRA and CDR2 YSYEKL. This CDR3 reads CASSSGQRAYGLFF. CDR3 in DNA: TGCGCCAGCAGCTCTGGACAGAGGGCTTATGGACTGTTTTTT.

With regard to this clonotype: With a much larger clone just one base away, this may be a read error. The rearrangement joins TRBV28 to TRBJ2-5, with D unresolved. The germline V gene has CDR1 MDHEN and CDR2 SYDVKM. This CDR3 has 16 amino acids. Trimming pared 5 bases from V and 4 bases from J, leaving 20 bases between. The CDR3 coding sequence is TGTGCCAGCAGTCACCCGGGCCTTGGGCAAATAGAGACCCAGTACTTC. Translated: CASSHPGLGQIETQYF.

This clonotype was detected only a few times. CDR3 sequence: CASSLRPVAGDRETQYF. The CDR3 coding sequence is TGTGCCAGCAGCTTAAGGCCCGTAGCTGGAGATCGAGAGACCCAGTACTTC. The V and J genes are TRBV7-2 and TRBJ2-5; no firm D call. Trimming stripped 2 bases from V and 4 bases from J, with 20 bases between. The CDR3 is 17 residues long. Germline V gene sequence: CDR1 SGHTA, CDR2 FQGNSA.

In this sample, this clonotype turned up many times. J is TRBJ2-1 and V is TRBV29-1; D uncertain. Trimming stripped 3 bases from V and 8 bases from J, with 11 bases between. Germline assignment: CDR1 SQVTM and CDR2 ANQGSEA. This CDR3 is 12 amino acids long. CDR3 nucleotide sequence: TGCAGCGTTGAGGACCGTAGCTATGAGCAGTTCTTC. Translation gives CSVEDRSYEQFF.

The V gene is TRBV9, the J gene TRBJ2-5; the D is unclear. CDR3 length: 14 residues. Per the germline V gene, CDR1 is SGDLS and CDR2 is YYNGEE. V lost 0 bases to trimming and J lost 5 bases, with 11 bases between them. CDR3 bases: TGTGCCAGCAGCGTAGTGGGTACTGGGGAGACCCAGTACTTC. Its translation: CASSVVGTGETQYF.

This clonotype has a single count. This chain uses TRBV12-3 or TRBV12-4 with TRBJ2-6; possibly TRBD1 for D (5 bases). The CDR3 length is 17 residues. Trimming took off 3 bases at V and 4 bases at J, with 16 bases between the two ends. The DNA of the CDR3 is TGTGCCAGCAGTTTTTTGGTAGGGGAAACCGGGGCCAACGTCCTGACTTTC. Encoded protein: CASSFLVGETGANVLTF.

This rearrangement joins TRBV18 to TRBJ2-1, with TRBD2 matching over 10 bases. Germline V gene data show CDR1 as KGHSH and CDR2 as LQKENI. V gave up 5 bases and J gave up 5 bases; unmatched junction bases: 9. The CDR3 consists of 16 residues. The CDR3 spells CASSTRTSGLHNEQFF. In nucleotides, the CDR3 is TGTGCCAGCTCAACGAGGACTAGCGGCCTCCACAATGAGCAGTTCTTC.

This clonotype was detected ten times or more. This sequence joins TRBV4-3 and TRBJ2-1; TRBD2 aligns across 7 bases. This CDR3 is 15 amino acids long. V trimming: 0 bases; J trimming: 8 bases; junction bases outside the gene matches: 7. Per germline, CDR1 LGHNA and CDR2 YSLEER. The CDR3 protein is CASSQDRGRVDEQFF. The CDR3 nucleotides read TGCGCCAGCAGCCAAGACCGCGGGAGAGTCGATGAGCAGTTCTTC.

In regard to this clonotype: Just one base apart from a much larger clone, this may be a read error. The chain recombines TRBV12-3 or TRBV12-4 with TRBJ2-5; D is perhaps TRBD1 (5 bases). This CDR3 contains 14 residues. V gave up 4 bases and J gave up 2 bases, with 11 bases separating them. This CDR3 reads CASSSPTEQETQYF. CDR3 sequence (DNA): TGTGCCAGCAGTTCCCCGACAGAACAAGAGACCCAGTACTTC.

The V gene is TRBV18, the J gene TRBJ2-7, with D perhaps being TRBD1 or TRBD2 (5 bases each). The CDR3 totals 15 residues. Germline V gene data show CDR1 as KGHSH and CDR2 as LQKENI. V was clipped by 1 base and J by 5 bases, with 15 bases between them. The CDR3: CASSPQGTSLHEQYF. CDR3 sequence (DNA): TGTGCCAGCTCACCACAAGGGACGAGCCTCCACGAGCAGTACTTC.

The sample holds many counts of this clonotype. The rearrangement links TRBV7-2 to TRBJ2-5; D perhaps matches TRBD2 (6 bases). This CDR3 has 15 amino acids. V gave up 5 bases and J gave up 3 bases, with 16 bases separating them. CDR1 is SGHTA and CDR2 is FQGNSA in the germline V gene. CDR3 loop: CASSIGTLQKETQYF. The CDR3 DNA reads TGTGCCAGCAGCATAGGGACTCTACAAAAAGAGACCCAGTACTTC.

This sequence joins TRBV7-9 and TRBJ2-5, with D possibly being TRBD2 (6 bases). Between the trimmed V and J ends, which lost 5 bases and 5 bases, there was a span of 18 bases. The CDR3 sequence is 15 residues long. CDR1 SEHNR and CDR2 FQNEAQ come from the germline V gene (reference sequence). The CDR3 DNA sequence: TGTGCCAGCAGCACTCCCACGAGGGCGGGGGAGACCCAGTACTTC. Its protein is CASSTPTRAGETQYF.

V and J are TRBV7-6 and TRBJ2-5, with 7 bases lining up with TRBD1. J was trimmed by 5 bases and V by 5 bases; bases with no gene match: 5. CDR1 is SGHVS, CDR2 FNYEAQ, per germline. The CDR3 consists of 13 residues. The CDR3 DNA reads TGTGCCAGCAGCATAGACAGGGAGGAGACCCAGTACTTC. It yields the protein CASSIDREETQYF.

This clonotype was seen only a few times. J is TRBJ1-2 and V is TRBV4-3; 8 nucleotides match TRBD1. Per germline, CDR1 LGHNA and CDR2 YSLEER. The CDR3 is 16 residues long. V dropped 1 base and J dropped 1; count of bases not matched to a gene: 5. Here the CDR3 reads CASSQGRGRNNYGYTF. CDR3 coding DNA: TGCGCCAGCAGCCAAGGCAGGGGGCGAAATAACTATGGCTACACCTTC.

The rearrangement uses TRBV29-1 and TRBJ1-2, with 8 bases identical to TRBD1. V lost 3 bases and J lost 4; bases outside the gene matches: 10. CDR3 length equals 15 residues. Germline loops: CDR1 SQVTM, CDR2 ANQGSEA. As DNA, the CDR3 is TGCAGCGTTGAGGAGGAACAGGGGGGGGGCTATGGCTACACCTTC. Amino acid sequence: CSVEEEQGGGYGYTF. The whole variable domain, filled in from reference TRBV29-1 and TRBJ1-2, reads SAVISQKPSRDICQRGTSLTIQCQVDSQVTMMFWYRQQPGQSLTLIATANQGSEATYESGFVIDKFPISRPNLTFSTLTVSNMSPEDSSIYLCSVEEEQGGGYGYTFGSGTRLTVV.

This clonotype was seen a handful of times. CDR3 in DNA: TGCGCCAGCAGCCAAAAACTAGCGGGAGGCTCTTCCTACGAGCAGTACTTC. This translates into CASSQKLAGGSSYEQYF. This chain joins TRBV4-1 and TRBJ2-7, with 12 bases identical to TRBD2. The length of the CDR3 is 17 residues. Germline CDR1 MGHRA, CDR2 YSYEKL. The V segment lost 2 bases and the J segment 1 base; nucleotides outside the gene matches: 6.

The V and J genes are TRBV7-8 and TRBJ2-3, with D perhaps matching TRBD1 or TRBD2 (5 bases each). V was cut by 5 bases and J by 4 bases, with 16 bases left in between. This CDR3 is 15 amino acids long. Germline loops: CDR1 SGHVS, CDR2 FQNEAQ. Here the CDR3 DNA reads TGTGCCAGCAGCCCGGTGGGGGTTCGGGCAGATACGCAGTATTTT. It specifies CASSPVGVRADTQYF. The whole variable domain, filled in from reference TRBV7-8 and TRBJ2-3, reads GAGVSQSPRYKVAKRGQDVALRCDPISGHVSLFWYQQALGQGPEFLTYFQNEAQLDKSGLPSDRFFAERPEGSVSTLKIQRTQQEDSAVYLCASSPVGVRADTQYFGPGTRLTVL.

The chain recombines TRBV7-2 with TRBJ2-7; weak D call: TRBD1 (6 bases). This CDR3 comprises 15 residues. With 3 bases removed from V and 5 bases from J, the gap between germline ends came to 17 bases. Per the germline V gene, CDR1 is SGHTA and CDR2 is FQGNSA. CDR3 coding DNA: TGTGCCAGCAGCTTGGGGCAGGGGATCTACCACGAGCAGTACTTC. Translating it yields CASSLGQGIYHEQYF.

V and J are TRBV4-2 and TRBJ2-6; 9 bases agree with TRBD1. Losses at the gene ends were 6 bases for V and 0 bases for J; bases not matched to a gene: 15. The CDR3 is 20 amino acids. The germline CDR1 and CDR2 sequences are LGHNA and YNFKEQ. The CDR3 here is CASRPGQGLPEISGANVLTF. CDR3 bases: TGTGCCAGCAGGCCGGGACAGGGCCTTCCTGAGATCTCTGGGGCCAACGTCCTGACTTTC.

This chain joins TRBV7-2 and TRBJ2-5; D may be TRBD1 (5 bases). The ends were cut back, 5 bases at V and 4 bases at J, with 14 bases in the middle. The CDR3 runs 14 residues. The germline CDR1 and CDR2 sequences are SGHTA and FQGNSA. DNA for the CDR3: TGTGCCAGCAGCCCTAGAAGGACATTAGAGACCCAGTACTTC. It is translated as CASSPRRTLETQYF.

The genes are TRBV20-1 and TRBJ1-5; 7 bases agree with TRBD1. Germline-derived CDR1 and CDR2 are DFQATT and SNEGSKA (reference sequence). This CDR3 comprises 13 residues. V dropped 5 bases and J dropped 9; count of bases not matched to a gene: 10. The CDR3 DNA reads TGCAGTGCTCTAATTACAGGGGAGCGGCCCCAGCATTTT. Its protein product is CSALITGERPQHF.

CDR3 nucleotide sequence: TGTGCCAGCCTACTAGCGGGAGGAAACTACAATGAGCAGTTCTTC. Translation gives CASLLAGGNYNEQFF. The rearrangement links TRBV28 to TRBJ2-1, with 12 bases aligning to TRBD2. This CDR3 has 15 amino acids. V was pared by 8 bases and J by 3 bases, with 5 bases of the junction left unmatched. CDR1 MDHEN and CDR2 SYDVKM come from the germline V gene.